This T cell receptor (beta chain) came from a study of blood T cells in healthy people across ages. The individuals who served as donors were healthy Caucasians living in Russia, aged roughly 6 to 90. This CDR3 has 19 amino acids. J was trimmed by 0 bases and V by 0 bases; bases with no gene match: 7. Germline CDR1 is MGHRA and CDR2 is YSYEKL. Combining a sample-barcoded 5' primer with a J-beta primer mix, a second PCR ran for about 6 to 11 cycles. A template-switch adaptor containing 12 random nucleotides labeled each cDNA molecule. Researchers report that each sample yielded at least 2.5 million CDR3-containing paired-end reads. TCRdb re-called the 5' RACE reads with MiXCR, one entry per CDR3 protein. The table has about 730,000 distinct CDR3 sequences, 40% to 45% seen once.

The chain joins TRBV4-1 to TRBJ2-6; 8 nucleotides match TRBD1. The clonotype was recovered from an older woman in good health. The sequencing sample was made of blood. The CDR3 coding sequence is TGCGCCAGCAGCCAAGAGATGGGACAGGATTACTCTGGGGCCAACGTCCTGACTTTC. Its protein product is CASSQEMGQDYSGANVLTF.